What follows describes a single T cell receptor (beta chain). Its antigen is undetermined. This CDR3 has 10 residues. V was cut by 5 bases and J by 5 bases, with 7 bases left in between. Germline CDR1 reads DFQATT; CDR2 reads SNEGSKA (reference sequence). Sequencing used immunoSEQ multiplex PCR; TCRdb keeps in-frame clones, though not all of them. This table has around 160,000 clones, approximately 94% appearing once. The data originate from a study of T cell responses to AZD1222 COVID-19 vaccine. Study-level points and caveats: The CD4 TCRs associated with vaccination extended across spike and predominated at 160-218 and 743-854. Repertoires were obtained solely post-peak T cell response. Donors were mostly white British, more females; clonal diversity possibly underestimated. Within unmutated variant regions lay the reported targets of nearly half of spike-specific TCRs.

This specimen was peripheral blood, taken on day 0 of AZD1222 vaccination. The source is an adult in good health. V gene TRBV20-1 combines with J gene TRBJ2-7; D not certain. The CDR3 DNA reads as TGCAGTGCTTCTACACACGAGCAGTACTTC. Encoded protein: CSASTHEQYF.